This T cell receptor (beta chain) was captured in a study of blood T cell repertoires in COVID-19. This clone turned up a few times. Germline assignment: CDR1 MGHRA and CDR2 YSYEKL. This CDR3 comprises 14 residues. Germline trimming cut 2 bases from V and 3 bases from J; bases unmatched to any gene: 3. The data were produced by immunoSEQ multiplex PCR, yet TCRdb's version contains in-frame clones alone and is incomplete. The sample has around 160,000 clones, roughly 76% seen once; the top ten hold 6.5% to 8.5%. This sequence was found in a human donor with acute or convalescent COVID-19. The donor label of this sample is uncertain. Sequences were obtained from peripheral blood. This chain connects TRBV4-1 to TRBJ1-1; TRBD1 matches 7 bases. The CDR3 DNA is TGCGCCAGCAGCCAAACAGGGGTTGACACTGAAGCTTTCTTT. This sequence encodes CASSQTGVDTEAFF.